This T cell receptor (beta chain) appears in the sequencing data of a study of OX40 agonist ivuxolimab in advanced cancers. Study summary: An agonistic anti-OX40 (CD134) antibody, ivuxolimab, was used to treat the patients. Overall study results and limits: CD8+ T cells showed, on average, more clonal expansion than CD4+ cells. By week 6 at 0.1 to 3.0 mg/kg, blood CD4+ and CD8+ T cells had expanded clonally.

Notes on this clone: Its antigen is as yet unknown.

V lost 2 bases, J lost 7 bases, and 23 bases lay in between. Looked up from germline, CDR1 is SGHTA and CDR2 is FQGNSA. This CDR3 spans 17 amino acids. Profiled with immunoSEQ multiplex PCR; TCRdb holds only in-frame clones, not every one. The top ten clones hold 0.45% to 0.55% of a sample with about 91,000 clones, roughly 89% of them seen once. This chain joins TRBV7-2 and TRBJ1-2; no firm D call. The starting material was CD4+ or CD8+ T cells sorted from blood, obtained in a trial of the OX40 agonist ivuxolimab. This sequence was found in an adult with an advanced solid tumor such as melanoma, head and neck, liver or kidney cancer. This CDR3 is CASSLQMGGEGRGGYTF. The CDR3 coding sequence is TGTGCCAGCAGCTTACAAATGGGTGGGGAGGGTAGAGGTGGCTACACCTTC.